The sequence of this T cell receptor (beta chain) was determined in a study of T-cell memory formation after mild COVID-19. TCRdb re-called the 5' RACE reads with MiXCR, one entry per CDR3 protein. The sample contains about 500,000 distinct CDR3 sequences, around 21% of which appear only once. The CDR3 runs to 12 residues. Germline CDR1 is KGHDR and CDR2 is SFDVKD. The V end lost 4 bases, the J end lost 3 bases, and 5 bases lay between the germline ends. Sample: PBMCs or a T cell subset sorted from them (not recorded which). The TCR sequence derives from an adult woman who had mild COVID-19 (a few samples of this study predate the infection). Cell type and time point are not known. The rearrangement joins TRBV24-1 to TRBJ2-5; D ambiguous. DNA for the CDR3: TGTGCCACCAGTGAGGGTGAAGAGACCCAGTACTTC. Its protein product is CATSEGEETQYF.